These T cell receptor beta chains were read from a single sample in a study of T-cell memory formation after mild COVID-19. A single record per CDR3 protein comes from TCRdb applying MiXCR to the 5' RACE reads. This sample has some 57,000 distinct CDR3 sequences, with more than 10% found just once. Material for sequencing was PBMCs or a T cell subset sorted from them (not recorded which). All receptors come from a young man who had mild COVID-19 (a few samples of this study predate the infection). Cell type and time point are not known. CDR3s include the opening cysteine and the closing phenylalanine or tryptophan. The D gene is left open where the match is weak. Only part of the rows carry a size: once, few, many, or a class if the clone is expanded.

d_call	clone_size	v_call	j_call	cdr3_nt	cdr3_aa
-	few	TRBV19	TRBJ1-2	TGTGCCAGTAGTTTGCATCACCGGGGAACACCAAACTATGGCTACACCTTC	CASSLHHRGTPNYGYTF
TRBD2	-	TRBV18	TRBJ2-1	TGTGCCAGCTCACCGGGACTAGTGAATGAGCAGTTCTTC	CASSPGLVNEQFF
-	-	TRBV12-3/TRBV12-4	TRBJ1-2	TGTGCCAGCAGTTTAGGCCATCCCTATGGCTACACCTTC	CASSLGHPYGYTF
TRBD1	-	TRBV6-6	TRBJ2-2	TGTGCCAGCAGTAGGGACAGGGGGAACGGGGAGCTGTTTTTT	CASSRDRGNGELFF
-	few	TRBV3-1	TRBJ1-6	TGTGCCAGCAGCCCCGGCAGGCCACCCCTCCACTTT	CASSPGRPPLHF
-	-	TRBV19	TRBJ2-2	TGTGCCAGTAGTATGCCAGGGGCTTTCACCGGGGAGCTGTTTTTT	CASSMPGAFTGELFF
-	-	TRBV4-2	TRBJ2-5	TGTGCCAGCAGCCAAGTTTGGGCTAGTGGAGAGACCCAGTACTTC	CASSQVWASGETQYF
-	many	TRBV5-1	TRBJ2-2	TGCGCCAGCAGCTTGGGACCCAGGGTGAACACCGGGGAGCTGTTTTTT	CASSLGPRVNTGELFF
TRBD1	once	TRBV11-3	TRBJ2-3	TGTGCCAGCAGCCCGCCGGGACAGGGGAGAAATACGCAGTATTTT	CASSPPGQGRNTQYF
-	many	TRBV12-3/TRBV12-4	TRBJ2-3	TGTGCCAGCAGTTTAGCGGTTGGCGGGCAGTTACAGTATTTT	CASSLAVGGQLQYF
-	-	TRBV9	TRBJ1-3	TGTGCCAGCAGCGTAGCTAATCCAGGGTCTGGAAACACCATATATTTT	CASSVANPGSGNTIYF
TRBD1	few	TRBV6-5	TRBJ1-5	TGTGCCAGCAGCAGGGCAGGGGGCGACGGAAGCAATCAGCCCCAGCATTTT	CASSRAGGDGSNQPQHF
-	-	TRBV7-9	TRBJ1-5	TGTGCCAGCAGCTTTCATCGAGGGGATGGGCTTTATAGCAATCAGCCCCAGCATTTT	CASSFHRGDGLYSNQPQHF
TRBD2	few	TRBV11-1	TRBJ2-3	TGTGCCAGCAGCTTAGCCTTAAGGCGGGGGGGCCGGACAGATACGCAGTATTTT	CASSLALRRGGRTDTQYF
-	few	TRBV5-1	TRBJ2-6	TGCGCCAGCAGCTTAGGTCCAGGGGCTGGGGCCAACGTCCTGACTTTC	CASSLGPGAGANVLTF
-	-	TRBV9	TRBJ1-4	TGTGCCAGCAGAGTTGGGTCAGGAGAAAAACTGTTTTTT	CASRVGSGEKLFF
-	-	TRBV6-5	TRBJ2-5	TGTGCCAGCAGTTACGGCGCGGGCCAAGAGACCCAGTACTTC	CASSYGAGQETQYF
TRBD2	-	TRBV4-2	TRBJ2-5	TGTGCCAGCAGCCAAGATGTCGGTAGCGGGGTTCGAGAGACCCAGTACTTC	CASSQDVGSGVRETQYF
-	few	TRBV7-2	TRBJ1-2	TGTGCCAGCAGCACAAGACAGCTCCGGGGCTACACCTTC	CASSTRQLRGYTF
-	-	TRBV7-2	TRBJ1-4	TGTGCCAGCAGCCGTTCCAGGGTCTCTAATGAAAAACTGTTTTTT	CASSRSRVSNEKLFF
TRBD1	many	TRBV5-1	TRBJ1-6	TGCGCCAGCAGCTTGGCGGGACAGCGCTCACCCCTCCACTTT	CASSLAGQRSPLHF
TRBD1	-	TRBV24-1	TRBJ2-1	TGTGCCACCCGGGACAGCTCCTACGAGCAGTTCTTC	CATRDSSYEQFF
TRBD1	-	TRBV24-1	TRBJ2-2	TGTGCCACCAGTGAGTCTGGGACAGGGGGCTTGGCCGGGGAGCTGTTTTTT	CATSESGTGGLAGELFF
-	many	TRBV7-6	TRBJ2-1	TGTGCCAGCAGCTTAGCGATGGGGACTGAGCAGTTCTTC	CASSLAMGTEQFF
TRBD1	many	TRBV15	TRBJ2-7	TGTGCCACCAGCAGGGAGGGACAGGGTTACGAGCAGTACTTC	CATSREGQGYEQYF
-	many	TRBV5-1	TRBJ2-1	TGCGCCAGCAGCTTGGGGCAGCGGCTCTCCTACAATGAGCAGTTCTTC	CASSLGQRLSYNEQFF
-	few	TRBV10-1	TRBJ2-3	TGCGCCAGCAGTGAGGCTAGCGCCTTAAATACGCAGTATTTT	CASSEASALNTQYF
TRBD2	few	TRBV11-2	TRBJ2-3	TGTGCCAGCAGGGGGCCAATAGCGGGGGGGTCCGCAGATACGCAGTATTTT	CASRGPIAGGSADTQYF
TRBD2	many	TRBV5-1	TRBJ2-3	TGCGCCAGCAGCTTGTCGACTAGCGGGGGGGCTACAGATACGCAGTATTTT	CASSLSTSGGATDTQYF
-	many	TRBV6-2/TRBV6-3	TRBJ1-1	TGTGCCAGCAGGCCGAGGAGGAACACTGAAGCTTTCTTT	CASRPRRNTEAFF